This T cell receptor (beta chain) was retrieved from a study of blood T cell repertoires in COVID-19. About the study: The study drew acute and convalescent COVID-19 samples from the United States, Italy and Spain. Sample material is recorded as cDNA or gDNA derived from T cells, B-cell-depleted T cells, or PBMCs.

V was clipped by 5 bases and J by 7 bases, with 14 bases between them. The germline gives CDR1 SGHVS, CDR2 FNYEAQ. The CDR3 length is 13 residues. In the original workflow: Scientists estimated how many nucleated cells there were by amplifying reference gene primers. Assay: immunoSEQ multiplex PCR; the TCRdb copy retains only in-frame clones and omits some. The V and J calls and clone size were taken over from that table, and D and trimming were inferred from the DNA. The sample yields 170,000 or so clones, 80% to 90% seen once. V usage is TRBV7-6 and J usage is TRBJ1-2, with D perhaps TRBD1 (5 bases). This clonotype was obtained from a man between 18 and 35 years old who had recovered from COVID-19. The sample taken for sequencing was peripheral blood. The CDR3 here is CASSPSQGSGYTF. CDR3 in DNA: TGTGCCAGCAGCCCCTCGCAGGGCAGTGGCTACACCTTC. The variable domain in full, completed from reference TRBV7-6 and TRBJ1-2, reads GAGVSQSPRYKVTKRGQDVALRCDPISGHVSLYWYRQALGQGPEFLTYFNYEAQQDKSGLPNDRFSAERPEGSISTLTIQRTEQRDSAMYRCASSPSQGSGYTFGSGTRLTVV.